A single sample gave rise to the 5 T cell receptor beta chains below, sequenced in a study of cytomegalovirus exposure and HLA in healthy donors. PCR primers comprised 60 Vbeta and 13 Jbeta primers. Produced via immunoSEQ multiplex PCR; TCRdb's table is partial and in-frame only. In the table there are 140,000 to 150,000 clones, roughly 80% of which are singletons. Sequencing used PBMCs. The receptor set was obtained from a woman between 40 and 55 years old in good health and CMV-seronegative.

This rearrangement joins TRBV29-1 to TRBJ2-5, with 9 bases aligning to TRBD1. Germline values: CDR1 SQVTM, CDR2 ANQGSEA. Trimming took 4 bases from V and 0 from J; bases not matched to a gene: 3. This CDR3 is 14 amino acids long. The DNA for the CDR3 is TGCAGCGTTGGGGACAGGGAACACCAAGAGACCCAGTACTTC. Translating gives CSVGDREHQETQYF.

The chain couples TRBV7-9 to TRBJ1-3, with TRBD1 matching over 12 bases. The V segment lost 1 base and the J segment 2 bases; nucleotides outside the gene matches: 3. CDR3 length: 17 residues. Germline CDR1 is SEHNR and CDR2 is FQNEAQ (reference sequence). CDR3 residues: CASSLVGQGAAGNTIYF. In DNA form, the CDR3 reads TGTGCCAGCAGCTTAGTGGGACAGGGGGCGGCTGGAAACACCATATATTTT.

The chain links TRBV19 to TRBJ2-4, with 9 bases lining up with TRBD1. Germline lookup yields CDR1 LNHDA and CDR2 SQIVND (reference sequence). V lost 5 bases, J lost 0 bases, and 11 bases stayed unmatched. The CDR3 consists of 18 residues. The DNA of the CDR3 is TGTGCCAGTAGTCCCCCACAGGGGGCATTTCTAGCCAAAAACATTCAGTACTTC. Translation gives CASSPPQGAFLAKNIQYF.

This chain uses TRBV4-2 with TRBJ2-7; TRBD2 matches 10 bases. This CDR3 spans 15 amino acids. Germline assignment: CDR1 LGHNA and CDR2 YNFKEQ. V shed 3 bases, J shed 3 bases, and the junction held 5 bases outside the gene matches. The CDR3: CASSHRLAGGYEQYF. CDR3 bases: TGTGCCAGCAGCCACCGGTTAGCGGGAGGCTACGAGCAGTACTTC.

The chain recombines TRBV6-5 with TRBJ2-1, with TRBD1 matching 7 bases. Germline values: CDR1 MNHEY, CDR2 SVGAGI. J gave up 4 bases and V 0 bases, and 3 bases lay outside the gene matches. This CDR3 has 15 amino acids. For the CDR3, the DNA is TGTGCCAGCAGTTACTCGGGACAGATATACAATGAGCAGTTCTTC. Amino acids: CASSYSGQIYNEQFF.